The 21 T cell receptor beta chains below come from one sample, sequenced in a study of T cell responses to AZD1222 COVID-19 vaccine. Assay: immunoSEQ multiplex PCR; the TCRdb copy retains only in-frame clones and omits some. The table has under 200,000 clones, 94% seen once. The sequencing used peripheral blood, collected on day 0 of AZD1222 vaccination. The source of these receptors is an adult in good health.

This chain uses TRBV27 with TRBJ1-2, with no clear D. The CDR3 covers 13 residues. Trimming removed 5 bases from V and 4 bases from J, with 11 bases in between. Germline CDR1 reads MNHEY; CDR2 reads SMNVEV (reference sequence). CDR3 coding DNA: TGTGCCAGCAGTCACGGACCGAGCTATGGCTACACCTTC. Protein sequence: CASSHGPSYGYTF.

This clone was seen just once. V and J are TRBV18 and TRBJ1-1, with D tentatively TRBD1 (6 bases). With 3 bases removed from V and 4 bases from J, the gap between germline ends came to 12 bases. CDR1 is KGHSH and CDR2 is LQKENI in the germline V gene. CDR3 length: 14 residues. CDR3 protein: CASSPSSTGTEAFF. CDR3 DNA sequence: TGTGCCAGCTCACCTTCGTCGACAGGCACTGAAGCTTTCTTT.

The CDR3 region is CASSLDYEQYF. The CDR3 DNA sequence: TGTGCCAGCAGCTTGGACTACGAGCAGTACTTC. The chain couples TRBV5-5 to TRBJ2-7; D uncertain. V lost 0 bases, J lost 3 bases, and 1 base lay in between. CDR3 length equals 11 residues. CDR1 SGHKS and CDR2 YYEKEE come from the germline V gene (reference sequence).

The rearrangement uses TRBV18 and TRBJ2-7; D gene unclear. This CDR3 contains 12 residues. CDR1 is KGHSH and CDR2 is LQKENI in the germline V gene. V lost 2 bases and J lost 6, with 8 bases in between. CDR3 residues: CASSPTAPEQYF. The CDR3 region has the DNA TGTGCCAGCTCACCAACCGCGCCCGAGCAGTACTTC.

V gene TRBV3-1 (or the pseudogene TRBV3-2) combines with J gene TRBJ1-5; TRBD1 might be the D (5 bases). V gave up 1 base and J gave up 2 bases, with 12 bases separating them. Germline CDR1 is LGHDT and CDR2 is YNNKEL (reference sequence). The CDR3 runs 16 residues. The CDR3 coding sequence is TGTGCCAGCAGCCAAGTAGGCGGGACGGGCAATCAGCCCCAGCATTTT. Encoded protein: CASSQVGGTGNQPQHF.

The CDR3 spells CASSLVGDFGNTIYF. Here the CDR3 DNA reads TGTGCCAGCAGCTTGGTCGGAGATTTTGGAAACACCATATATTTT. V and J are TRBV5-5 and TRBJ1-3; D not resolved. The germline V and J ends were trimmed by 0 bases and 3 bases, with 10 bases remaining between them. From germline, CDR1 is SGHKS and CDR2 YYEKEE (reference sequence). The CDR3 runs 15 residues.

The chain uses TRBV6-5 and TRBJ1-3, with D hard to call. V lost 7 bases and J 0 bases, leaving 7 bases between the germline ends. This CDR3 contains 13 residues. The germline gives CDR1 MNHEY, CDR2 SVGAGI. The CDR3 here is CASTQRSGNTIYF. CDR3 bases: TGTGCCAGCACTCAACGCTCTGGAAACACCATATATTTT.

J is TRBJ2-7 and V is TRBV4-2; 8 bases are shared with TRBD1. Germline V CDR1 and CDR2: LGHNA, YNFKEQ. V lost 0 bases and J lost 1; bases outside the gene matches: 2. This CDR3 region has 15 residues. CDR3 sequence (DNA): TGTGCCAGCAGCCAAGATACAGGGGGGTCCTACGAGCAGTACTTC. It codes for CASSQDTGGSYEQYF.

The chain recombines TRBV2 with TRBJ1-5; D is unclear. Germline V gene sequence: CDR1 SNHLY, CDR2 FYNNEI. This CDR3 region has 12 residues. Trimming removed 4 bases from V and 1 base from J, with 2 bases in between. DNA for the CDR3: TGTGCCAGCAGTGGCAGCAATCAGCCCCAGCATTTT. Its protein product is CASSGSNQPQHF.

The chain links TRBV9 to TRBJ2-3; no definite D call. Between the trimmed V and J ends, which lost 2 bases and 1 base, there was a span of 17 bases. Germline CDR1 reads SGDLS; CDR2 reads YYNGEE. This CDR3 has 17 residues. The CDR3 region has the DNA TGTGCCAGCAGCGTTGGAGTGGCGCGTTCCCGCACAGATACGCAGTATTTT. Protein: CASSVGVARSRTDTQYF.

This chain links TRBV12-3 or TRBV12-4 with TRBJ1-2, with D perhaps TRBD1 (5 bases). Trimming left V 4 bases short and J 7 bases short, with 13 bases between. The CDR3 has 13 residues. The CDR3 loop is CASSSERTFGYTF. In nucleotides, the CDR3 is TGTGCCAGCAGTTCAGAGAGGACATTTGGCTACACCTTC.

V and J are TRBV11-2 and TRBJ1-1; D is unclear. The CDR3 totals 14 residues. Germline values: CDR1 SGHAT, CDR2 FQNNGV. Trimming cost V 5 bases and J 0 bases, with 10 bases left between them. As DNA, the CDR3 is TGTGCCAGCAGCCGAGGCTTAATGAACACTGAAGCTTTCTTT. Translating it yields CASSRGLMNTEAFF.

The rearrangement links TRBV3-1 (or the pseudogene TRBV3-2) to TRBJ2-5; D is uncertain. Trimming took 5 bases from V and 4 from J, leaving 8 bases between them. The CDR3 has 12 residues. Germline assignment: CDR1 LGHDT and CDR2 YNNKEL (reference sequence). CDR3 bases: TGTGCCAGCAGCAACGGTCGAGAGACCCAGTACTTC. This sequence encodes CASSNGRETQYF.

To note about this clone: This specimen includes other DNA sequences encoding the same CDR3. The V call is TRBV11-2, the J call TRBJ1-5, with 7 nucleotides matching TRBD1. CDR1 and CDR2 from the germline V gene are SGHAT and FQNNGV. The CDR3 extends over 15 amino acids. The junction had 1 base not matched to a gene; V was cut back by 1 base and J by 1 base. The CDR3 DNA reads TGTGCCAGCAGCTTAGGACAGGGCAGCAATCAGCCCCAGCATTTT. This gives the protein CASSLGQGSNQPQHF.

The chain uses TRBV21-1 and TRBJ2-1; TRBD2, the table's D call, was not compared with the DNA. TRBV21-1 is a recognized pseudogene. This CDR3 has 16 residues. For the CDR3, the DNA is TGTGCCAGCAGCAGGTTCAGAGGGCCACCGCGTGATGAGCAGTTCTTC. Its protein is CASSRFRGPPRDEQFF.

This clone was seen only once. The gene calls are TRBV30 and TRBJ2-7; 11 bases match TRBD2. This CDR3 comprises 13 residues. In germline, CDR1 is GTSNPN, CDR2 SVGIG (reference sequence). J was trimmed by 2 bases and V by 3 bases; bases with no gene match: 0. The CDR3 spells CAWRTSGTYEQYF. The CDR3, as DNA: TGTGCCTGGAGGACTAGCGGGACCTACGAGCAGTACTTC.

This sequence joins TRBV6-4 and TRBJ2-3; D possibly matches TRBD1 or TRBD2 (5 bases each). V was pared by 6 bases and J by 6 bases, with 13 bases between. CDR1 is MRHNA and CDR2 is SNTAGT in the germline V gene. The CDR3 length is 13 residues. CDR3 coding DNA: TGTGCCAGCAGCCACAGGTCGGGGGATACGCAGTATTTT. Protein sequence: CASSHRSGDTQYF.

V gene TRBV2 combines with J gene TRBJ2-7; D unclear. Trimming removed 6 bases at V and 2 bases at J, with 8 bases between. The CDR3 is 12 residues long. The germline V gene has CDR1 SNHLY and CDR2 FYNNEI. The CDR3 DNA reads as TGTGCCAGCAGCGTGAAGGCCTACGAGCAGTACTTC. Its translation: CASSVKAYEQYF.

The CDR3 here is CASSTRSGYGYTF. The DNA of the CDR3 is TGTGCCAGCAGTACGCGTTCGGGTTATGGCTACACCTTC. The V gene is TRBV27, the J gene TRBJ1-2; D call uncertain. Trimming shortened V by 5 bases and J by 5 bases, and 12 bases separated the two germline ends. This CDR3 is 13 amino acids long. Germline values: CDR1 MNHEY, CDR2 SMNVEV (reference sequence).

CDR3: CASSPGGVQETQYF. As DNA, the CDR3 is TGTGCCAGCTCACCAGGCGGGGTACAAGAGACCCAGTACTTC. The chain couples TRBV18 to TRBJ2-5, with D possibly matching TRBD2 (6 bases). This CDR3 spans 14 amino acids. Looked up from germline, CDR1 is KGHSH and CDR2 is LQKENI. The V end lost 2 bases, the J end lost 2 bases, and 9 bases lay between the germline ends.

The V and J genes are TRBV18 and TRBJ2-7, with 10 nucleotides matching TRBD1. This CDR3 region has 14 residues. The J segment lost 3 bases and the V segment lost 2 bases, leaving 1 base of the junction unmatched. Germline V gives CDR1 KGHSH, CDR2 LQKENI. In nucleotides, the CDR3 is TGTGCCAGCTCACCAGACAGGGGGCTCTACGAGCAGTACTTC. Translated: CASSPDRGLYEQYF.